This TCR beta chain appears in the sequencing data of a study of blood T cell repertoires in COVID-19. About the research overall: The analysed material was cDNA or gDNA that came from T cells, B-cell-depleted T cells, or PBMCs.

The CDR3 has 14 residues. Per the germline V gene, CDR1 is SGHRS and CDR2 is YFSETQ. V lost 4 bases to trimming and J lost 6 bases, with 13 bases between them. Those who participated ranged in age from roughly 18 to 90 years and resided in around 22 US areas. Method: immunoSEQ multiplex PCR; TCRdb's copy keeps in-frame clones and lacks some. The profile shows over 350,000 clones, over 75% of them singletons. Specimen: PBMCs or T cells enriched from blood (not recorded which). The rearrangement joins TRBV5-1 to TRBJ2-2, with D possibly being TRBD2 (5 bases). The sequence was obtained from a woman in her thirties with acute COVID-19. The CDR3 loop reads CASSPWGAPGELFF. CDR3 in DNA: TGCGCCAGCAGCCCCTGGGGAGCCCCCGGGGAGCTGTTTTTT. Together with reference TRBV5-1 and TRBJ2-2, the CDR3 gives the full variable domain: KAGVTQTPRYLIKTRGQQVTLSCSPISGHRSVSWYQQTPGQGLQFLFEYFSETQRNKGNFPGRFSGRQFSNSRSEMNVSTLELGDSALYLCASSPWGAPGELFFGEGSRLTVL.